Each of the 17 T cell receptor beta chains below was sequenced from the same sample in a study of blood T cell repertoires in COVID-19. TCRdb keeps only in-frame clones here, not all; method: immunoSEQ multiplex PCR. The sample lists about 100,000 clones, approximately 92% occurring once. The sequenced material came from peripheral blood. The receptor source for this set is a man between 65 and 80 years old with acute or convalescent COVID-19.

The genes are TRBV6-5 and TRBJ2-3; 10 bases agree with TRBD2. Germline CDR1 is MNHEY and CDR2 is SVGAGI. This CDR3 is 14 amino acids long. V was clipped by 7 bases and J by 2 bases; unmatched bases: 3. The chain's CDR3 is CASKAGGHTDTQYF. The CDR3 coding sequence is TGTGCCAGCAAAGCGGGGGGGCACACAGATACGCAGTATTTT.

The J gene is TRBJ2-7, the V gene TRBV6-5, with D maybe TRBD2 (6 bases). The V gene lost 3 bases and the J gene lost 4 bases, with 16 bases spanning the gap. Germline V gene data show CDR1 as MNHEY and CDR2 as SVGAGI. The CDR3 is made up of 15 amino acids. The CDR3 loop is CASSYSGGRGYEQYF. In DNA form, the CDR3 reads TGTGCCAGCAGTTATTCCGGGGGTCGGGGATACGAGCAGTACTTC.

There are a few counts of this clone. The V call is TRBV9, the J call TRBJ1-1, with unresolved D. This CDR3 is 13 amino acids long. In germline, CDR1 is SGDLS, CDR2 YYNGEE. Deletions cut 4 bases from V and 1 base from J, with 8 bases between. In DNA form, the CDR3 reads TGTGCCAGCAGCCTCACACCGAACACTGAAGCTTTCTTT. Protein product: CASSLTPNTEAFF.

The V and J genes are TRBV11-1 and TRBJ2-7, with D unclear. CDR1 SGHAT and CDR2 FQDESV come from the germline V gene (reference sequence). CDR3 length: 13 amino acids. Trimming left V 2 bases short and J 2 bases short, with 7 bases between. CDR3 DNA: TGTGCCAGCAGCTTACTCTCTCCCTACGAGCAGTACTTC. This translates into CASSLLSPYEQYF.

This sequence joins TRBV5-1 and TRBJ2-1, with TRBD2 identical over 8 bases. CDR1 SGHRS and CDR2 YFSETQ come from the germline V gene. The CDR3 sequence is 14 residues long. The V segment lost 0 bases and the J segment 9 bases; nucleotides outside the gene matches: 5. The CDR3 loop is CASSLAGGPGEQFF. DNA for the CDR3: TGCGCCAGCAGCTTGGCGGGAGGGCCGGGTGAGCAGTTCTTC.

The chain has TRBV30 and TRBJ1-2; TRBD1 is a possible D gene (5 bases). This CDR3 is 12 amino acids long. Looked up from germline, CDR1 is GTSNPN and CDR2 is SVGIG (reference sequence). V was trimmed by 2 bases and J by 7 bases, leaving 11 bases between them. CDR3: CAWSPRGTGYTF. CDR3 DNA sequence: TGTGCCTGGAGTCCTCGCGGGACTGGCTACACCTTC.

The chain combines TRBV24-1 with TRBJ2-2; unclear D gene. Germline V gene data show CDR1 as KGHDR and CDR2 as SFDVKD. The CDR3 totals 12 residues. V shed 7 bases and J shed 5 bases, with 7 bases lying between them. CDR3 in DNA: TGTGCCACCAGACAGAGTACCGGGGAGCTGTTTTTT. Protein product: CATRQSTGELFF.

V usage is TRBV11-2 and J usage is TRBJ2-3; D is ambiguous. Trimming stripped 5 bases from V and 9 bases from J, with 6 bases between. The length of the CDR3 is 10 residues. Germline CDR1 SGHAT, CDR2 FQNNGV. CDR3 protein: CASSSVTQYF. The CDR3 nucleotides are TGTGCCAGCAGCAGCGTAACGCAGTATTTT.

The V gene is TRBV27, the J gene TRBJ2-1; TRBD2 agrees at 7 bases. After removal of 5 bases from V and 7 bases from J, the junction contained 11 bases not matched to a gene. Germline assignment: CDR1 MNHEY and CDR2 SMNVEV (reference sequence). This CDR3 comprises 15 residues. DNA of the CDR3: TGTGCCAGCAGTCCGCGGGAGCTTGGGAGAAATGAGCAGTTCTTC. Translation: CASSPRELGRNEQFF.

The chain is built from TRBV15 and TRBJ1-5, with a possible D match to TRBD1 (5 bases). This CDR3 has 14 residues. Per the germline V gene, CDR1 is LNHNV and CDR2 is YYDKDF (reference sequence). The germline V and J ends were trimmed by 8 bases and 6 bases, with 17 bases remaining between them. The CDR3 region is CATWSGISLQPQHF. The CDR3 DNA reads TGTGCCACCTGGTCAGGGATCTCCCTTCAGCCCCAGCATTTT.

The chain is built from TRBV28 and TRBJ2-7, with TRBD1 matching over 10 bases. CDR1 is MDHEN and CDR2 is SYDVKM in the germline V gene. After removal of 6 bases from V and 3 bases from J, the junction contained 5 bases not matched to a gene. The CDR3 runs to 14 residues. The CDR3 protein is CASSRDRGYYEQYF. Written as DNA, the CDR3 is TGTGCCAGCAGCCGGGACAGGGGTTACTACGAGCAGTACTTC.

The chain couples TRBV19 to TRBJ2-7; 9 nucleotides line up with TRBD2. Germline CDR1 and CDR2: LNHDA and SQIVND (reference sequence). V trimming: 4 bases; J trimming: 2 bases; junction bases outside the gene matches: 3. This CDR3 comprises 14 residues. The CDR3, as DNA: TGTGCCAGTAGTAAAGCGGGAGGAACCTACGAGCAGTACTTC. Protein sequence: CASSKAGGTYEQYF.

This chain connects TRBV11-2 to TRBJ1-2; 7 nucleotides line up with TRBD1. The CDR3 totals 14 residues. Trimming cost V 5 bases and J 4 bases; bases outside gene matches: 7. Germline loops: CDR1 SGHAT, CDR2 FQNNGV. The CDR3, as DNA: TGTGCCAGCAGCGCCCGGACAGGCCCCTATGGCTACACCTTC. The encoded protein is CASSARTGPYGYTF. Complete variable domain (other parts from reference TRBV11-2 and TRBJ1-2): EAGVAQSPRYKIIEKRQSVAFWCNPISGHATLYWYQQILGQGPKLLIQFQNNGVVDDSQLPKDRFSAERLKGVDSTLKIQPAKLEDSAVYLCASSARTGPYGYTFGSGTRLTVV.

The rearrangement uses TRBV5-1 and TRBJ1-4; TRBD1 might be the D (5 bases). The CDR3 totals 15 residues. Trimming took off 5 bases at V and 4 bases at J, with 15 bases between the two ends. The germline V gene has CDR1 SGHRS and CDR2 YFSETQ. The CDR3, as DNA: TGCGCCAGCAGGCTCGACAGTCCCTTTAATGAAAAACTGTTTTTT. This codes for CASRLDSPFNEKLFF.

The chain uses TRBV7-9 and TRBJ2-5; D is perhaps TRBD2 (6 bases). The CDR3 totals 15 residues. The germline V gene has CDR1 SEHNR and CDR2 FQNEAQ (reference sequence). The V end lost 5 bases, the J end lost 4 bases, and 17 bases lay between the germline ends. CDR3 coding DNA: TGTGCCAGCAGCCCCCGCCCAGGAGCGGGAGAGACCCAGTACTTC. Amino acids: CASSPRPGAGETQYF.

The V gene is TRBV24-1, the J gene TRBJ2-1, with a weak D call TRBD2 (6 bases). The CDR3 has 16 amino acids. Germline CDR1 is KGHDR and CDR2 is SFDVKD. The V and J ends lost 4 bases and 4 bases respectively, with 16 bases between them. The CDR3 coding sequence is TGTGCCACCAGTGACCCGGGGGAGAAGTCTTACAATGAGCAGTTCTTC. Translated: CATSDPGEKSYNEQFF.

This chain connects TRBV2 to TRBJ2-7, with 7 bases identical to TRBD2. V lost 6 bases and J lost 0; bases outside the gene matches: 8. CDR1 is SNHLY, CDR2 FYNNEI, per germline. The CDR3 extends over 15 amino acids. The CDR3 protein is CASRRLALSSYEQYF. The CDR3 region has the DNA TGTGCCAGCAGGCGACTAGCTTTAAGCTCCTACGAGCAGTACTTC.